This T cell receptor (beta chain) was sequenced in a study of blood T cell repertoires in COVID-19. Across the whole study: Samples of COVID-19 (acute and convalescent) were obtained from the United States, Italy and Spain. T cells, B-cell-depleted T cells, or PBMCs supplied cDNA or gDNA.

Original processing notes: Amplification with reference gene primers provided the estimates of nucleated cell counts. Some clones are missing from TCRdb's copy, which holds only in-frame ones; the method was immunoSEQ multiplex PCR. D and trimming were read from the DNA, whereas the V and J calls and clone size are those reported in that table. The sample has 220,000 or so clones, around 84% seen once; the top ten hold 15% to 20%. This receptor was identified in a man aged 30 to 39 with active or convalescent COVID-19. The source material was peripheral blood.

The CDR3, as DNA: TGCGCCAGCAGCGATCCGGGACTAGCGGTTAATGAGCAGTTCTTC. It encodes CASSDPGLAVNEQFF. The chain joins TRBV5-1 to TRBJ2-1; 11 bases match TRBD2. J lost 7 bases, V lost 4 bases, and 7 bases had no gene match. Germline V CDR1 and CDR2: SGHRS, YFSETQ. The CDR3 length is 15 residues.